The 2 T cell receptor beta chains below were found in one sample sequenced in a study of blood T cell repertoires in COVID-19. Sequenced by immunoSEQ multiplex PCR; TCRdb stores in-frame clones only, minus some. The sample holds some 100,000 clones, about nine tenths seen once. The source material was peripheral blood. These receptors all come from a man over 45 with acute or convalescent COVID-19.

The chain joins TRBV19 to TRBJ2-2; the D is unclear. Trimming took 4 bases from V and 0 from J, leaving 9 bases between them. CDR3 length: 15 residues. Germline V gene lookup returns CDR1 LNHDA and CDR2 SQIVND (reference sequence). The CDR3 sequence: CASSRSSTNTGELFF. The CDR3 bases are TGTGCCAGTAGTAGGAGTAGTACGAACACCGGGGAGCTGTTTTTT.

The chain employs TRBV19 and TRBJ2-5; 10 positions match TRBD1. This CDR3 region has 14 residues. V was pared by 1 base and J by 4 bases, with 0 bases of the junction left unmatched. Germline CDR1 reads LNHDA; CDR2 reads SQIVND (reference sequence). For the CDR3, the DNA is TGTGCCAGTAGTATAGGGACAGGGGGAGAGACCCAGTACTTC. This translates into CASSIGTGGETQYF.